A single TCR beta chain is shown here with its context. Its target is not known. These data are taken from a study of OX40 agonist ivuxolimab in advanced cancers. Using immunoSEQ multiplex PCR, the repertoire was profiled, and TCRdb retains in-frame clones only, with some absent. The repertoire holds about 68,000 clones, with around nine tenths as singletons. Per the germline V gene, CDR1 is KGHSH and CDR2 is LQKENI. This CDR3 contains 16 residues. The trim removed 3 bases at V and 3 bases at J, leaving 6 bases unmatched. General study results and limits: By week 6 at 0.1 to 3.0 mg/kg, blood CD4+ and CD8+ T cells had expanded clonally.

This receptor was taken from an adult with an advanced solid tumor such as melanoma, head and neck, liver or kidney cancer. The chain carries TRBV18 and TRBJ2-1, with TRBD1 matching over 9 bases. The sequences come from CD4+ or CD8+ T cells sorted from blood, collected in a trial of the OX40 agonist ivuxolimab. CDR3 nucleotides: TGTGCCAGCTCACCGCCATCGGGACAGGGCTACAATGAGCAGTTCTTC. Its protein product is CASSPPSGQGYNEQFF.